In its sample, the clone carrying this TCR beta chain was seen a few times. In germline, CDR1 is LNHDA, CDR2 SQIVND (reference sequence). Trimming took 4 bases from V and 5 from J, leaving 11 bases between them. The length of the CDR3 is 14 residues. The data belong to a study of glioma-infiltrating T cells after dendritic cell vaccination. Libraries were prepared by immunoSEQ multiplex PCR; TCRdb keeps only in-frame clonotypes and omits some of them. The table shows under 100,000 clones, with 70% to 90% occurring only once. This chain links TRBV19 with TRBJ1-4; D may be TRBD1 (6 bases). The source was blood, collected before dendritic cell vaccination. The TCR originated in a human donor with glioblastoma. The chain's CDR3 is CASSRLDRNEKLFF. CDR3 nucleotide sequence: TGTGCCAGTAGTAGATTAGACAGGAATGAAAAACTGTTTTTT.